The next 20 T cell receptor beta chains were all read from a single sample in a study of T cells after yellow fever vaccination. MiXCR, applied by TCRdb to the 5' RACE reads, yields one record per CDR3 protein. The sample carries 68,000 or so distinct CDR3 sequences, 6.5% recorded once. The specimen was CD8+ T cells sorted from PBMCs, collected more than 40 days after the first yellow fever vaccination. The receptors come from a man younger than 35 who received the YFV17D yellow fever vaccine.

The chain's CDR3 is CASSLTSGGNEQFF. Here the CDR3 DNA reads TGTGCCAGCAGTTTGACTAGCGGGGGTAATGAGCAGTTCTTC. The V call is TRBV12-3 or TRBV12-4, the J call TRBJ2-1; 12 bases map to TRBD2. Losses at the gene ends were 3 bases for V and 7 bases for J; bases not matched to a gene: 1. CDR3 length: 14 amino acids.

This clonotype was observed many times. The rearrangement uses TRBV6-5 and TRBJ2-6; a possible D gene is TRBD2 (5 bases). The V and J ends lost 1 base and 2 bases respectively, with 9 bases between them. The CDR3 length is 16 residues. CDR1 and CDR2 from the germline V gene are MNHEY and SVGAGI. The DNA for the CDR3 is TGTGCCAGCAGTTACTGGCGGGTTGCTGGGGCCAACGTCCTGACTTTC. Protein: CASSYWRVAGANVLTF.

There are a few counts of this clonotype. V usage is TRBV7-2 and J usage is TRBJ2-5; D uncertain. Trimming took off 1 base at V and 5 bases at J, with 14 bases between the two ends. Looked up from germline, CDR1 is SGHTA and CDR2 is FQGNSA. The length of the CDR3 is 15 residues. The CDR3 protein is CASSLEDSGWETQYF. The CDR3 DNA sequence: TGTGCCAGCAGCTTAGAAGACTCGGGTTGGGAGACCCAGTACTTC.

This clonotype came up many times. The V and J genes are TRBV6-4 and TRBJ2-7; 10 bases are a match to TRBD2. The CDR3 loop spans 18 amino acids. J was trimmed by 5 bases and V by 0 bases; bases with no gene match: 13. Per germline, CDR1 MRHNA and CDR2 SNTAGT. The CDR3 protein is CASSDSTASGGLKHEQYV. The CDR3 DNA reads TGTGCCAGCAGTGACTCGACGGCTAGCGGGGGCCTTAAGCACGAGCAGTACGTC.

The sample holds many counts of this clonotype. This rearrangement joins TRBV7-9 to TRBJ1-2, with D hard to call. CDR1 SEHNR and CDR2 FQNEAQ come from the germline V gene (reference sequence). This CDR3 spans 13 amino acids. V lost 8 bases and J lost 7, with 17 bases in between. The CDR3 sequence is CASGSPDGSGYTF. Written as DNA, the CDR3 is TGTGCCAGCGGTTCCCCGGACGGCTCTGGCTACACCTTC.

This clonotype was seen a few times. The chain recombines TRBV2 with TRBJ1-3; D is unclear. The CDR3 is 15 residues long. CDR1 and CDR2 from the germline V gene are SNHLY and FYNNEI. Trimming removed 6 bases from V and 4 bases from J, with 16 bases in between. In DNA, the CDR3 is TGTGCCAGCAGCGAGATTCCCAGCTTCGGAAACACCATATATTTT. Protein product: CASSEIPSFGNTIYF.

This clonotype was picked up many times. This chain connects TRBV29-1 to TRBJ1-1, with 7 bases aligning to TRBD1. The CDR3 totals 13 residues. CDR1 is SQVTM and CDR2 is ANQGSEA in the germline V gene. Trimming removed 6 bases from V and 0 bases from J; junction bases left unmatched: 4. The CDR3 sequence is CSVEQGMNTEAFF. CDR3 sequence (DNA): TGCAGCGTCGAACAGGGGATGAACACTGAAGCTTTCTTT.

The chain links TRBV5-1 to TRBJ2-1; perhaps TRBD2 as D (6 bases). Germline values: CDR1 SGHRS, CDR2 YFSETQ. The CDR3 covers 12 residues. Trimming stripped 5 bases from V and 8 bases from J, with 11 bases between. The CDR3, as DNA: TGCGCCAGCAGGGAGACTAGGGATGAGCAGTTCTTC. Its translation: CASRETRDEQFF.

This clonotype has ten or more counts. The rearrangement uses TRBV5-6 and TRBJ1-2; no definite D call. V lost 0 bases to trimming and J lost 3 bases, with 6 bases between them. The CDR3 loop spans 13 amino acids. Germline V CDR1 and CDR2: SGHDT, YYEEEE. Here the CDR3 DNA reads TGTGCCAGCAGCTTGGTGGGGTACTATGGCTACACCTTC. This gives the protein CASSLVGYYGYTF.

This clonotype was counted at least ten times. The gene calls are TRBV11-2 and TRBJ2-7; D unresolved. This CDR3 comprises 12 residues. V was cut by 5 bases and J by 4 bases, with 9 bases left in between. Germline CDR1 SGHAT, CDR2 FQNNGV. Written as DNA, the CDR3 is TGTGCCAGCAGCGCCGCTGGGTACGAGCAGTACTTC. Its translation is CASSAAGYEQYF.

This clonotype was counted only a few times. The CDR3 here is CASRLTGGSSGANVLTF. The CDR3 coding sequence is TGTGCCAGCAGATTGACAGGGGGTTCATCTGGGGCCAACGTCCTGACTTTC. The chain combines TRBV2 with TRBJ2-6; 9 nucleotides line up with TRBD1. Germline CDR1 and CDR2: SNHLY and FYNNEI. V shed 6 bases and J 1 base; nucleotides not matched to a gene: 7. This CDR3 is built from 17 residues.

This clonotype was counted ten times or more. This chain links TRBV21-1 with TRBJ1-1. TRBV21-1 has pseudogene status. The CDR3 runs 12 residues. CDR3 loop: CASSKGGTEAFF. The CDR3 nucleotides are TGTGCCAGCAGCAAAGGGGGCACTGAAGCTTTCTTT.

The gene calls are TRBV20-1 and TRBJ2-5; the match to TRBD2 covers 7 bases. Germline V gene lookup returns CDR1 DFQATT and CDR2 SNEGSKA (reference sequence). Germline trimming cut 3 bases from V and 7 bases from J; bases unmatched to any gene: 14. This CDR3 is 15 amino acids long. The CDR3 region has the DNA TGCAGTGCTAGGCCTTCTGGGGAGGGTTCGTGGACCCAGTACTTC. It yields the protein CSARPSGEGSWTQYF.

This clonotype was seen at least ten times. The rearrangement uses TRBV15 and TRBJ1-1; tentative D call: TRBD1 (5 bases). V was clipped by 1 base and J by 9 bases, with 12 bases between them. CDR1 LNHNV and CDR2 YYDKDF come from the germline V gene (reference sequence). The CDR3 covers 13 residues. The CDR3 loop reads CATSRAEGLKAFF. As DNA, the CDR3 is TGTGCCACCAGCAGAGCAGAGGGGTTGAAAGCTTTCTTT. The full variable domain, in which reference TRBV15 and TRBJ1-1 provide the parts outside the CDR3, is DAMVIQNPRYQVTQFGKPVTLSCSQTLNHNVMYWYQQKSSQAPKLLFHYYDKDFNNEADTPDNFQSRRPNTSFCFLDIRSPGLGDTAMYLCATSRAEGLKAFFGQGTRLTVV.

In regard to this clonotype: This may stem from a read error, because a much larger clone lies one nucleotide away. The V call is TRBV27, the J call TRBJ2-7; the match to TRBD1 covers 9 bases. The CDR3 is made up of 14 amino acids. Germline CDR1 and CDR2: MNHEY and SMNVEV (reference sequence). The CDR3 bases are TGTGGCAGCAGCCAGGGACAGGGCTCCTACGAGCAGTACTTC. Translation gives CGSSQGQGSYEQYF.

The table lists this clonotype with many counts. The CDR3 DNA sequence: TGCAGTGCTAGCGCGGGCAACAATGAGCAGTTCTTC. Translation gives CSASAGNNEQFF. V and J are TRBV20-1 and TRBJ2-1, with a weak D call TRBD2 (5 bases). The CDR3 is made up of 12 amino acids. The V end was cut by 3 bases, the J end by 5 bases, with 8 bases between. The germline V gene encodes CDR1 DFQATT and CDR2 SNEGSKA (reference sequence).

This clonotype came up a few times. The chain joins TRBV7-6 to TRBJ2-7, with D perhaps matching TRBD2 (5 bases). V dropped 1 base and J dropped 4 bases, with 20 bases sitting between them. The germline CDR1 and CDR2 sequences are SGHVS and FNYEAQ. The CDR3 totals 17 residues. The DNA of the CDR3 is TGTGCCAGCAGCTTAGGGGGAGTAGCGCGCCCCGGGTACGAGCAGTACTTC. It is translated as CASSLGGVARPGYEQYF. Supplemented by reference TRBV7-6 and TRBJ2-7, the full variable domain reads GAGVSQSPRYKVTKRGQDVALRCDPISGHVSLYWYRQALGQGPEFLTYFNYEAQQDKSGLPNDRFSAERPEGSISTLTIQRTEQRDSAMYRCASSLGGVARPGYEQYFGPGTRLTVT.

Ten or more counts support this clonotype. The chain combines TRBV3-1 with TRBJ2-3; D may be TRBD2 (6 bases). The CDR3 is made up of 16 amino acids. Per the germline V gene, CDR1 is LGHDT and CDR2 is YNNKEL (reference sequence). V was trimmed by 1 base and J by 1 base, leaving 12 bases between them. CDR3 DNA: TGTGCCAGCAGCCAAGGGATAGGCGGGGGCACAGATACGCAGTATTTT. Amino acids: CASSQGIGGGTDTQYF.

This clonotype has at least ten counts. The rearrangement links TRBV7-9 to TRBJ2-7, with 8 bases that match TRBD1. Germline V gene data show CDR1 as SEHNR and CDR2 as FQNEAQ (reference sequence). CDR3 length: 15 residues. V lost 5 bases to trimming and J lost 4 bases; unmatched junction nucleotides: 10. CDR3 bases: TGTGCCAGCAGCCCTCCAACAGGGGGTTCATACGAGCAGTACTTC. Protein product: CASSPPTGGSYEQYF.

The chain has TRBV16 and TRBJ2-3; D is possibly TRBD1 (5 bases). From germline, CDR1 is KGHSY and CDR2 FQNENV. Trimming left V 0 bases short and J 4 bases short, with 17 bases between. The CDR3 has 17 residues. CDR3 loop: CASSQSGGRVRSDTQYF. CDR3 coding DNA: TGTGCCAGCAGCCAATCGGGCGGCAGGGTTCGTTCAGATACGCAGTATTTT.